This T cell receptor beta chain derives from a study of cytomegalovirus exposure and HLA in healthy donors. The PCR had 60 Vbeta and 13 Jbeta primers. Here immunoSEQ multiplex PCR was the method, and the copy in TCRdb shows in-frame clones only, minus some. Of around 150,000 clones listed, over 75% are singletons. V was trimmed by 3 bases and J by 1 base, leaving 15 bases between them. The CDR3 is 16 residues long. Germline CDR1 is MNHEY and CDR2 is SMNVEV (reference sequence). The specimen was PBMCs. This TCR derives from a man aged 45-60 years in good health and CMV-seropositive. The V and J genes are TRBV27 and TRBJ1-1; TRBD1 is a possible D gene (5 bases). DNA for the CDR3: TGTGCCAGCAGTTTTCGCAGGGTAGGGTCGAACACTGAAGCTTTCTTT. This codes for CASSFRRVGSNTEAFF.